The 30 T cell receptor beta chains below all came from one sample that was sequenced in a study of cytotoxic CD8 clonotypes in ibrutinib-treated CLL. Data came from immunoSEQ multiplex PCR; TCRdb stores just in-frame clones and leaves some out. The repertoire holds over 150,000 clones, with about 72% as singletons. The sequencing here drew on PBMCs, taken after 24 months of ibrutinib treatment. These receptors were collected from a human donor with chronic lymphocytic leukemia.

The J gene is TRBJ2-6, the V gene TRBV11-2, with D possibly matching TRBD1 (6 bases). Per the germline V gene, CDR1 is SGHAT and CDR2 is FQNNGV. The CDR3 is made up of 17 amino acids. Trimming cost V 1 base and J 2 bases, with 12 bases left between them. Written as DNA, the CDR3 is TGTGCCAGCAGCTTAGGCCAGAACAGGGCTGGGGCCAACGTCCTGACTTTC. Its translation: CASSLGQNRAGANVLTF. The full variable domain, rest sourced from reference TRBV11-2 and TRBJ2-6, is EAGVAQSPRYKIIEKRQSVAFWCNPISGHATLYWYQQILGQGPKLLIQFQNNGVVDDSQLPKDRFSAERLKGVDSTLKIQPAKLEDSAVYLCASSLGQNRAGANVLTFGAGSRLTVL.

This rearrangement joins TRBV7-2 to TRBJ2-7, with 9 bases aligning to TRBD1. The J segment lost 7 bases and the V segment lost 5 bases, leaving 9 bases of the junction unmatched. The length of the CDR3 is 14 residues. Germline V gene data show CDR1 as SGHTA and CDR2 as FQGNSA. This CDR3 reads CASSGGQGHREQYF. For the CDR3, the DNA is TGTGCCAGCAGCGGAGGACAGGGGCATAGGGAGCAGTACTTC.

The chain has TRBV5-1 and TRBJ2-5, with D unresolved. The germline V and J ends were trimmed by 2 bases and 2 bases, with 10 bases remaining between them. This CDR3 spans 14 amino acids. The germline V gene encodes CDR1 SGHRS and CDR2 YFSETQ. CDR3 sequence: CASSFAQEQETQYF. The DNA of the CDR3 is TGCGCCAGCAGCTTTGCTCAGGAACAAGAGACCCAGTACTTC.

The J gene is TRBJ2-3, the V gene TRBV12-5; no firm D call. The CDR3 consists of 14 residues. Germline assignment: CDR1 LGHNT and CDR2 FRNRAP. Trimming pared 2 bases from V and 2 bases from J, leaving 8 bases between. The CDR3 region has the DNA TGTGCTAGTGGTTTGAGCCGGGCCACAGATACGCAGTATTTT. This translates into CASGLSRATDTQYF.

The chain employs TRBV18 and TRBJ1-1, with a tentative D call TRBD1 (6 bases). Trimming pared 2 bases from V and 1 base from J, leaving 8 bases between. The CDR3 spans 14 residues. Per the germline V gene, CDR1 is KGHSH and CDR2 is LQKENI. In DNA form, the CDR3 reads TGTGCCAGCTCACCAGGGACACCGAACACTGAAGCTTTCTTT. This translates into CASSPGTPNTEAFF.

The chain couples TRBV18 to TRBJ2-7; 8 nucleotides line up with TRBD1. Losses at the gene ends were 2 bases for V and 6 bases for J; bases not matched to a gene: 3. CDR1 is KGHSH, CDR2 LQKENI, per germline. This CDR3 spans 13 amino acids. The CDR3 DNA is TGTGCCAGCTCACCAGGACAGGGCGCCGAGCAGTACTTC. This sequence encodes CASSPGQGAEQYF.

CDR3 amino acids: CASRPGLGGKRQFF. CDR3 DNA sequence: TGTGCCAGTAGGCCGGGACTGGGTGGGAAAAGGCAGTTCTTC. This sequence joins TRBV19 and TRBJ2-1, with D possibly TRBD2 on 6 matching bases. V lost 6 bases to trimming and J lost 12 bases, with 21 bases between them. The CDR3 has 14 residues. In germline, CDR1 is LNHDA, CDR2 SQIVND (reference sequence).

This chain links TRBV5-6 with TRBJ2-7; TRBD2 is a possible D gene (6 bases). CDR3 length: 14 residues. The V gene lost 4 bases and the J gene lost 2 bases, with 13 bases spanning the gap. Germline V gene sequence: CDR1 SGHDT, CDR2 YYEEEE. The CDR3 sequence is CASSRWGVTYEQYF. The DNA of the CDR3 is TGTGCCAGCAGCAGGTGGGGGGTGACCTACGAGCAGTACTTC.

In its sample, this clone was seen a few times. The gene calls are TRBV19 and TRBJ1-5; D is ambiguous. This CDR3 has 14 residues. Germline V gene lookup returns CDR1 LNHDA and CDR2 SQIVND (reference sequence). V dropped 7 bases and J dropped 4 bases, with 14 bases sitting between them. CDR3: CASNLVNANQPQHF. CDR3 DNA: TGTGCCAGTAATCTCGTTAATGCAAATCAGCCCCAGCATTTT.

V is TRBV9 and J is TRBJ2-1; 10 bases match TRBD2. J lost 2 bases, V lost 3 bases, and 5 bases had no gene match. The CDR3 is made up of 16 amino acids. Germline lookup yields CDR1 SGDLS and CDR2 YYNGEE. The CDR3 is CASSEGLASTYNEQFF. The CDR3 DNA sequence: TGTGCCAGCAGCGAGGGACTAGCGTCAACCTACAATGAGCAGTTCTTC.

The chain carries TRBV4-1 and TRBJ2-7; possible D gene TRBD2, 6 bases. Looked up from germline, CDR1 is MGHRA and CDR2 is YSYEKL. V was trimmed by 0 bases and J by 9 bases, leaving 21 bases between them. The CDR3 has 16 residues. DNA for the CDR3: TGCGCCAGCAGCCAAGATCGGCGGGGTCTTGGAAGGGGGCAGTACTTC. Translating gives CASSQDRRGLGRGQYF.

CDR3: CASSIDLTRFNEQFF. The DNA for the CDR3 is TGTGCCAGTAGTATAGATCTTACTAGATTCAATGAGCAGTTCTTC. V usage is TRBV19 and J usage is TRBJ2-1; tentative D call: TRBD2 (5 bases). The germline CDR1 and CDR2 sequences are LNHDA and SQIVND (reference sequence). The CDR3 is 15 amino acids. Deletions cut 0 bases from V and 6 bases from J, with 12 bases between. Drawing the rest from reference TRBV19 and TRBJ2-1, the complete variable domain is DGGITQSPKYLFRKEGQNVTLSCEQNLNHDAMYWYRQDPGQGLRLIYYSQIVNDFQKGDIAEGYSVSREKKESFPLTVTSAQKNPTAFYLCASSIDLTRFNEQFFGPGTRLTVL.

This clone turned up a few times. The CDR3 nucleotides read TGTGCCAGTAGTATGCTGCGGGAGGAAAGGGAGCTGTTTTTT. Protein sequence: CASSMLREERELFF. The chain joins TRBV19 to TRBJ2-2; 8 nucleotides match TRBD2. V dropped 3 bases and J dropped 9; count of bases not matched to a gene: 6. There are 14 residues in the CDR3. The germline CDR1 and CDR2 sequences are LNHDA and SQIVND (reference sequence).

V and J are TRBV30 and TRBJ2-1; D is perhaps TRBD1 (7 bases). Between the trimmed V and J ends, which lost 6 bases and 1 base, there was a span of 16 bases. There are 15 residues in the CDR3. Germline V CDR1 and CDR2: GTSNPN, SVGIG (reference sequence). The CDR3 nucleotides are TGTGCCTGTAGGCGGGACAGCGCTTCCTACAATGAGCAGTTCTTC. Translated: CACRRDSASYNEQFF.

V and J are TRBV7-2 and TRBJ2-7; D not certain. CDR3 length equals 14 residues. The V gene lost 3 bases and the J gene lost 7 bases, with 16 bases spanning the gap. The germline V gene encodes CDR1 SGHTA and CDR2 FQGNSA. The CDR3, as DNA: TGTGCCAGCAGCTTTGGGCTGGCGGCTCGGGAGCAGTACTTC. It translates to CASSFGLAAREQYF.

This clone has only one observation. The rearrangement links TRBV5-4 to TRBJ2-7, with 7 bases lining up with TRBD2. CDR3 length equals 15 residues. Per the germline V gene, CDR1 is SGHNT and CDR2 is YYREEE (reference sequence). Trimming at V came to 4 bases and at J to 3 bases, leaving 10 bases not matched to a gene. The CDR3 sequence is CASSPTRQRDYEQYF. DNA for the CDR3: TGTGCCAGCAGCCCAACGCGACAGCGGGACTACGAGCAGTACTTC.

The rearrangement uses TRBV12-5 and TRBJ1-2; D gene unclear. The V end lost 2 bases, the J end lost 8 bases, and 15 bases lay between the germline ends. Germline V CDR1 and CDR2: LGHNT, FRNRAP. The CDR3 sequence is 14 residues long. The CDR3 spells CASGLPPVLGGYTF. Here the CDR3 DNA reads TGTGCTAGTGGTTTGCCCCCAGTCCTCGGGGGCTACACCTTC.

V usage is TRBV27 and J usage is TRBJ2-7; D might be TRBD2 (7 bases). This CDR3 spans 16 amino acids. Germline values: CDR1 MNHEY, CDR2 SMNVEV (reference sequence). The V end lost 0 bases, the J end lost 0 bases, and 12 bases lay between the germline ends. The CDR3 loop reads CASSLSRGEGSYEQYF. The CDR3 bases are TGTGCCAGCAGTTTATCTAGGGGGGAGGGCTCCTACGAGCAGTACTTC.

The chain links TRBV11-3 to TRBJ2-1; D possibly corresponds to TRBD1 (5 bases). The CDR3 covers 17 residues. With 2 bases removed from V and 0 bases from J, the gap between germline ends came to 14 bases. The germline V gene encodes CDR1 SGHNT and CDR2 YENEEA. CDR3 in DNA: TGTGCCAGCAGCTTAACAAGGACACTAAGCTCCTACAATGAGCAGTTCTTC. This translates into CASSLTRTLSSYNEQFF.

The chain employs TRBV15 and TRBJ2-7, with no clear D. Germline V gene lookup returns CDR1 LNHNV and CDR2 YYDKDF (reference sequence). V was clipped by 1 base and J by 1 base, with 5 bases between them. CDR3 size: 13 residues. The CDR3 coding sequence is TGTGCCACCAGCAGAGGTGGTTCCTACGAGCAGTACTTC. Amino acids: CATSRGGSYEQYF.

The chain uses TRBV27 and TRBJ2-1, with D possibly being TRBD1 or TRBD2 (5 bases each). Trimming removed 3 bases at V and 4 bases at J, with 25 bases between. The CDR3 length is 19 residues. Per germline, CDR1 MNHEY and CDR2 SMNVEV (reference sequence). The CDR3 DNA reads TGTGCCAGCAGTTTGCGGGCAGGGTATAGCGCCCAGTTTTACAATGAGCAGTTCTTC. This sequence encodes CASSLRAGYSAQFYNEQFF.

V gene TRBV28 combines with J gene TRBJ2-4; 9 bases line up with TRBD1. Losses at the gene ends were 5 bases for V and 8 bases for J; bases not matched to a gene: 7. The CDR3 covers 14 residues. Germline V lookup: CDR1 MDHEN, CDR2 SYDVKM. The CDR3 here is CASSKQGARYIQYF. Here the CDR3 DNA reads TGTGCCAGCAGTAAACAGGGGGCGAGGTACATTCAGTACTTC.

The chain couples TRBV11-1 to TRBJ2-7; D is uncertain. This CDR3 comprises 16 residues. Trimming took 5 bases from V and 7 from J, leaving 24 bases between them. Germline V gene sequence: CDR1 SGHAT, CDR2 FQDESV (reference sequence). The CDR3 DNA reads TGTGCCAGCAGCACCAACGGAGTCGGAGCGTCTAGGGAGCAGTACTTC. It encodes CASSTNGVGASREQYF.

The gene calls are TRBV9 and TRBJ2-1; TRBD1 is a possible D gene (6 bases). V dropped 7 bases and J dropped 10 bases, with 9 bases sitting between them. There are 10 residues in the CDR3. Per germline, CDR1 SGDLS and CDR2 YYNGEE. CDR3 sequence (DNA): TGTGCCAGCCAAAGGGGGGAGCAGTTCTTC. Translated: CASQRGEQFF. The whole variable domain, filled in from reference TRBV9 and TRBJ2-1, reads DSGVTQTPKHLITATGQRVTLRCSPRSGDLSVYWYQQSLDQGLQFLIQYYNGEERAKGNILERFSAQQFPDLHSELNLSSLELGDSALYFCASQRGEQFFGPGTRLTVL.

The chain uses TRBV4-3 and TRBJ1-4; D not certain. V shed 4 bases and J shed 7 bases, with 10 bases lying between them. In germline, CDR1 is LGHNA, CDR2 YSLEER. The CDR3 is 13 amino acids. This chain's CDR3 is CASSRERLEKLFF. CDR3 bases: TGCGCCAGCAGCCGAGAGCGACTTGAAAAACTGTTTTTT.

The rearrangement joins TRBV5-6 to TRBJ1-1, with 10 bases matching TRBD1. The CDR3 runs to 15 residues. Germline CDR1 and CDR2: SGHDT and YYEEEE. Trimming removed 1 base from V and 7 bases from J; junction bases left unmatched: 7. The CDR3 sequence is CASSLFDRGQVEAFF. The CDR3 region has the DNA TGTGCCAGCAGCTTGTTCGACAGGGGGCAAGTTGAAGCTTTCTTT.

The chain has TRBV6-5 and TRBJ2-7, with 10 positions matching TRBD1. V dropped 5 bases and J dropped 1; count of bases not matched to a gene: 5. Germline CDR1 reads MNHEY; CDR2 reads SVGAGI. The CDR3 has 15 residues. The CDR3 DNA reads TGTGCCAGCAGTAGGGCGGGACAGGGGTCCTACGAGCAGTACTTC. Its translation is CASSRAGQGSYEQYF.

This CDR3 reads CASSPGGYTEAFF. CDR3 DNA: TGTGCCAGCAGCCCGGGGGGATACACTGAAGCTTTCTTT. The chain carries TRBV9 and TRBJ1-1, with D perhaps matching TRBD1 (5 bases). Germline CDR1 is SGDLS and CDR2 is YYNGEE. The CDR3 runs to 13 residues. V was clipped by 4 bases and J by 3 bases, with 10 bases between them.

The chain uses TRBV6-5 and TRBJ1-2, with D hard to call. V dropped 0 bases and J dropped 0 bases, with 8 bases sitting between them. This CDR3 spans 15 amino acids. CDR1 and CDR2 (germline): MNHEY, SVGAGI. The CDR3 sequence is CASSYSVPTNYGYTF. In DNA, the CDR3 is TGTGCCAGCAGTTACTCGGTTCCCACTAACTATGGCTACACCTTC.

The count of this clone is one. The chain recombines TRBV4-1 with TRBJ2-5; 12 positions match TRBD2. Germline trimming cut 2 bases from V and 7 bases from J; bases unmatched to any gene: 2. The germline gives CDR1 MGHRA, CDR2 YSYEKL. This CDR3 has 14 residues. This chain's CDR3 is CASSQLAGGWTQYF. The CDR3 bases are TGCGCCAGCAGCCAACTAGCGGGAGGGTGGACCCAGTACTTC.